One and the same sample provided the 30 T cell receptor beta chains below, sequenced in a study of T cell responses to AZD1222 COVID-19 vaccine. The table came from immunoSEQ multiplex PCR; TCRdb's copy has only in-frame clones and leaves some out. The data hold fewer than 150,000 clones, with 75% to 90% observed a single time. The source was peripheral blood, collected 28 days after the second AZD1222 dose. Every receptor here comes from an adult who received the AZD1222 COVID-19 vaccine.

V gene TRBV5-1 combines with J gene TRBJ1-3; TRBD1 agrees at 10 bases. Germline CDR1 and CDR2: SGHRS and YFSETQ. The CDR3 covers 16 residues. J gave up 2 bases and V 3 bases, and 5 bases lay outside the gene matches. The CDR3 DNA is TGCGCCAGCAGCTCCCGGACAGGGGGGACTGGAAACACCATATATTTT. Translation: CASSSRTGGTGNTIYF. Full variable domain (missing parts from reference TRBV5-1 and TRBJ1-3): KAGVTQTPRYLIKTRGQQVTLSCSPISGHRSVSWYQQTPGQGLQFLFEYFSETQRNKGNFPGRFSGRQFSNSRSEMNVSTLELGDSALYLCASSSRTGGTGNTIYFGEGSWLTVV.

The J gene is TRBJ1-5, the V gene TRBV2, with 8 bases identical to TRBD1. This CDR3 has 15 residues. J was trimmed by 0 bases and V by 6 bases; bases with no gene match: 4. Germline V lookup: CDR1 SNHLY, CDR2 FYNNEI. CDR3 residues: CASRTDRGSNQPQHF. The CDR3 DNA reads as TGTGCCAGCAGGACCGACAGGGGTAGCAATCAGCCCCAGCATTTT.

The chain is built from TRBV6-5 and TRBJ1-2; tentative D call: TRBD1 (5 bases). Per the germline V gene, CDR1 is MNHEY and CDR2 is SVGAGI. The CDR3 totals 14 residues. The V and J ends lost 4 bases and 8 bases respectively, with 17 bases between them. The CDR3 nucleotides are TGTGCCAGCAGTTTCGGGCGGGGGTCTCGCGGCTACACCTTC. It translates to CASSFGRGSRGYTF.

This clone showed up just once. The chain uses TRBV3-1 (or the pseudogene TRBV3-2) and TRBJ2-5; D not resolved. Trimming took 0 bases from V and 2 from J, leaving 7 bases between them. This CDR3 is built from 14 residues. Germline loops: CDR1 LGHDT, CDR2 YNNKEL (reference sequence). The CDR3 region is CASSQDTLQETQYF. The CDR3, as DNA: TGTGCCAGCAGCCAAGATACCCTACAAGAGACCCAGTACTTC.

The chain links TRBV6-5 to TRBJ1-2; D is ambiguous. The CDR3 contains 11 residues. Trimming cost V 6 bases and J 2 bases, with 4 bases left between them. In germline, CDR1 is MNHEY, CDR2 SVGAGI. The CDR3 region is CASRNNYGYTF. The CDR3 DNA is TGTGCCAGCAGAAACAACTATGGCTACACCTTC.

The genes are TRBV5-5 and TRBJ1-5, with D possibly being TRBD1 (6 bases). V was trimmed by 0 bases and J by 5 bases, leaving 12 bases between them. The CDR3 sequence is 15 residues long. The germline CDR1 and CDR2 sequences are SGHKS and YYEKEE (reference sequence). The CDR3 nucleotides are TGTGCCAGCAGCTTGGTGGGGGCATTATATCAGCCCCAGCATTTT. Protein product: CASSLVGALYQPQHF.

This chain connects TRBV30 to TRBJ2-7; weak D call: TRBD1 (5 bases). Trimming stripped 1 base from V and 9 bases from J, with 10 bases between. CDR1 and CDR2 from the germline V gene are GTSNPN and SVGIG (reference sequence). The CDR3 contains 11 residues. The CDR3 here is CAWSEGMGQYF. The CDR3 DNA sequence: TGTGCCTGGAGTGAGGGGATGGGGCAGTACTTC. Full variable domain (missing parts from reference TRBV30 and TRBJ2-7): SQTIHQWPATLVQPVGSPLSLECTVEGTSNPNLYWYRQAAGRGLQLLFYSVGIGQISSEVPQNLSASRPQDRQFILSSKKLLLSDSGFYLCAWSEGMGQYFGPGTRLTVT.

CDR3 sequence reads: CASSPSGRLNEKLFF. The CDR3 region has the DNA TGTGCCAGCAGTCCCTCTGGGCGGTTAAATGAAAAACTGTTTTTT. The rearrangement joins TRBV28 to TRBJ1-4, with D unresolved. Germline-derived CDR1 and CDR2 are MDHEN and SYDVKM. CDR3 length: 15 residues. Trimming cost V 5 bases and J 5 bases, with 15 bases left between them.

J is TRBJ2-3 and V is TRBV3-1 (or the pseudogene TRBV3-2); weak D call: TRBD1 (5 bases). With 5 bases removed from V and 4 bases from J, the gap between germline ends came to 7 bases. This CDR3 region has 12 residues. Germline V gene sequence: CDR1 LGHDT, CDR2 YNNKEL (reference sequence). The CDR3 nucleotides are TGTGCCAGCAGCGCAGGGTCAGATACGCAGTATTTT. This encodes CASSAGSDTQYF.

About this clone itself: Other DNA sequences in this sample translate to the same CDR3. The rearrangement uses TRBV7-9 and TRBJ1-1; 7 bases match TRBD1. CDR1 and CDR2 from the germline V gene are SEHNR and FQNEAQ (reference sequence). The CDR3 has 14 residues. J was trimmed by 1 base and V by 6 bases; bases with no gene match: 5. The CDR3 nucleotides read TGTGCCAGCAGGCCGGGACAGTCGAACACTGAAGCTTTCTTT. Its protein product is CASRPGQSNTEAFF. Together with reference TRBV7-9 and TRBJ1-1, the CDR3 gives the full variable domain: DTGVSQNPRHKITKRGQNVTFRCDPISEHNRLYWYRQTLGQGPEFLTYFQNEAQLEKSRLLSDRFSAERPKGSFSTLEIQRTEQGDSAMYLCASRPGQSNTEAFFGQGTRLTVV.

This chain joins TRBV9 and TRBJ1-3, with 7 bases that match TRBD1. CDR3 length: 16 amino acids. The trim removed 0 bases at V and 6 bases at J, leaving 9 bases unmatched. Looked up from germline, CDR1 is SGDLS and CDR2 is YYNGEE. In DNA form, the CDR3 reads TGTGCCAGCAGCGTAGCCAGCCAGGGGGAAGTAAACACCATATATTTT. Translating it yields CASSVASQGEVNTIYF.

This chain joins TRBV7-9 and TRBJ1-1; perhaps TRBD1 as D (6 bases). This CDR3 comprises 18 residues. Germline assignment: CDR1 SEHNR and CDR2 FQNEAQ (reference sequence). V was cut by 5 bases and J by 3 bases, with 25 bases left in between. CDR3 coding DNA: TGTGCCAGCAGCCAAAAACAGGGTTTCCCTCGCAGACACACTGAAGCTTTCTTT. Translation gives CASSQKQGFPRRHTEAFF.

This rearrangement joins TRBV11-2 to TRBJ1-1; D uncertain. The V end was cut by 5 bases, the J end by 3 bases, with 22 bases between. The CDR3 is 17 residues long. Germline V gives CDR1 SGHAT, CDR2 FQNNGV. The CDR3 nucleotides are TGTGCCAGCAGCCCGGGGTACAGCACACTGATGTACACTGAAGCTTTCTTT. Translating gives CASSPGYSTLMYTEAFF.

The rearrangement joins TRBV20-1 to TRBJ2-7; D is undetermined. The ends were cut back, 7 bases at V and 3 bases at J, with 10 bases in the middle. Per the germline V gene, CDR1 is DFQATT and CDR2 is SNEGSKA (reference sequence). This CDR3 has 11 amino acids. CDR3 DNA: TGCAGTGGAGGCAGGAACTACGAGCAGTACTTC. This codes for CSGGRNYEQYF.

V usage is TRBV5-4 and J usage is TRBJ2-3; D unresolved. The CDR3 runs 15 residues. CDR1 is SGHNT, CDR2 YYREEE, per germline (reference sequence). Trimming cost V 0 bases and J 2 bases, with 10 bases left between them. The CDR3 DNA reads TGTGCCAGCAGCTTGGAGCCACGTTACACAGATACGCAGTATTTT. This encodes CASSLEPRYTDTQYF.

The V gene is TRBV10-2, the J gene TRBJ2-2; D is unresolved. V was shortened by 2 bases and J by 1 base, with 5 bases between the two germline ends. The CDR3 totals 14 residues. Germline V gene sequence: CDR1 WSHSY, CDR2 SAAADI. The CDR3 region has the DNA TGCGCCAGCAGTGAGGAACGGAACACCGGGGAGCTGTTTTTT. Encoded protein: CASSEERNTGELFF.

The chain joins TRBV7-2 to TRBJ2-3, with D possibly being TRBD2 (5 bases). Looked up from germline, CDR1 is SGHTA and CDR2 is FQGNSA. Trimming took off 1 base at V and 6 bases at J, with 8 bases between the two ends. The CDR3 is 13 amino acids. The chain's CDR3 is CASSLGAADTQYF. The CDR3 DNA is TGTGCCAGCAGCTTAGGAGCGGCGGATACGCAGTATTTT.

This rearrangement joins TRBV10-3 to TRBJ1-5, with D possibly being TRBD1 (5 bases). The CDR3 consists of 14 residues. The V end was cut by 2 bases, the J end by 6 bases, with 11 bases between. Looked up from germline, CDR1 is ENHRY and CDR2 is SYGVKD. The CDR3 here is CAISEGTGGQPQHF. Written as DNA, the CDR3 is TGTGCCATCAGTGAGGGGACGGGCGGTCAGCCCCAGCATTTT.

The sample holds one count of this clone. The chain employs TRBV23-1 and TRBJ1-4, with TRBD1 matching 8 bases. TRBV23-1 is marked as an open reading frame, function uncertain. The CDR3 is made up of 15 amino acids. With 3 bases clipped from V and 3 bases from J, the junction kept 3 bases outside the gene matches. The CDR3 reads CASSHPGQANEKLFF. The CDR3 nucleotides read TGCGCCAGCAGTCATCCGGGACAGGCTAATGAAAAACTGTTTTTT.

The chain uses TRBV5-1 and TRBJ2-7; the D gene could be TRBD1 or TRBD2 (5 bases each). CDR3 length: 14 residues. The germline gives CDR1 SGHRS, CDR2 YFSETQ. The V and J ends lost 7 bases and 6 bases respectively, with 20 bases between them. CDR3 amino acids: CASLSGATGGEQYF. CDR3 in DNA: TGCGCCAGCCTGTCCGGGGCGACGGGTGGCGAGCAGTACTTC.

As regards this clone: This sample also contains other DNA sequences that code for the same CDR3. Written as DNA, the CDR3 is TGTGCCTGGAGCCCAGGTGGGGCAGATACGCAGTATTTT. As protein: CAWSPGGADTQYF. This chain uses TRBV30 with TRBJ2-3; no clear D. Germline CDR1 reads GTSNPN; CDR2 reads SVGIG (reference sequence). The germline V and J ends were trimmed by 3 bases and 4 bases, with 11 bases remaining between them. The CDR3 runs 13 residues.

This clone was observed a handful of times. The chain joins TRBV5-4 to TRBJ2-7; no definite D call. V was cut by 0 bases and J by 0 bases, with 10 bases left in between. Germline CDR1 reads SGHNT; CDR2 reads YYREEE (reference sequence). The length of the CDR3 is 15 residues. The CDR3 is CASSLVSRSSYEQYF. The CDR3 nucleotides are TGTGCCAGCAGCTTGGTATCGCGAAGCTCCTACGAGCAGTACTTC. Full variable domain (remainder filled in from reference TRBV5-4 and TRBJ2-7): ETGVTQSPTHLIKTRGQQVTLRCSSQSGHNTVSWYQQALGQGPQFIFQYYREEENGRGNFPPRFSGLQFPNYSSELNVNALELDDSALYLCASSLVSRSSYEQYFGPGTRLTVT.

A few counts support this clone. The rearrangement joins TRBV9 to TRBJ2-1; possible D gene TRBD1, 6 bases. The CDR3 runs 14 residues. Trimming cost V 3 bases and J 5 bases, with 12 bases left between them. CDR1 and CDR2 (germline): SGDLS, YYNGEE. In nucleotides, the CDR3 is TGTGCCAGCAGCGCAGGGGCCCTTAACAATGAGCAGTTCTTC. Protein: CASSAGALNNEQFF.

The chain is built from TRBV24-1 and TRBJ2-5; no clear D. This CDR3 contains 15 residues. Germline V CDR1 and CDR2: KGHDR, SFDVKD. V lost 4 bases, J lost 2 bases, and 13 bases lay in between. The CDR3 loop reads CATSDPSGVQETQYF. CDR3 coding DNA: TGTGCCACCAGTGACCCCTCTGGGGTACAAGAGACCCAGTACTTC.

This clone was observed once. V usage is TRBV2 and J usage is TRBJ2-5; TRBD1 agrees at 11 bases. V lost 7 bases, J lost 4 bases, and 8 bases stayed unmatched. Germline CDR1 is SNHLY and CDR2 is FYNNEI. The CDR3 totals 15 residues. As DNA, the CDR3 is TGTGCCAGCACTCAGAGGGGACAGGGGGGAGAGACCCAGTACTTC. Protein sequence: CASTQRGQGGETQYF.

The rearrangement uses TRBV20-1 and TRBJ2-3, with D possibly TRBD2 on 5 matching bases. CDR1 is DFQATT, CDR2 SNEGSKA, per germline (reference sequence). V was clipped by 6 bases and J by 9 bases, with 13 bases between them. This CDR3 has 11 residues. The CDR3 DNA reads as TGCAGTGCCCCCGAGGGCTTAACGCAGTATTTT. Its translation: CSAPEGLTQYF.

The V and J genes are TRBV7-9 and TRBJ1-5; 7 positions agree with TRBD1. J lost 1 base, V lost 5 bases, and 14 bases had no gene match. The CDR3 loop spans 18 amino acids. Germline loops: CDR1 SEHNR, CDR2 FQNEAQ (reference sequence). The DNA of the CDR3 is TGTGCCAGCAGCCTACAGGGGACCCTCCCCTCGAGCAATCAGCCCCAGCATTTT. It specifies CASSLQGTLPSSNQPQHF.

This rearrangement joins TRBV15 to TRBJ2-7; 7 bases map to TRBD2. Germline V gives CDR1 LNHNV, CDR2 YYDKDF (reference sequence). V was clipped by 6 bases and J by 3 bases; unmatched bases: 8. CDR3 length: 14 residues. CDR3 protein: CATRVGGSLYEQYF. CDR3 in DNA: TGTGCCACCAGGGTGGGCGGGAGCCTCTACGAGCAGTACTTC.

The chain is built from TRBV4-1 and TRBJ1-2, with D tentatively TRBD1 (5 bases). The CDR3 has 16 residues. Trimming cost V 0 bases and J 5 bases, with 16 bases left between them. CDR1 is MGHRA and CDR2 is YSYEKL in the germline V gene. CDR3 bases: TGCGCCAGCAGCCAAGATGGGGGACTGAGGAAATATGGCTACACCTTC. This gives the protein CASSQDGGLRKYGYTF.

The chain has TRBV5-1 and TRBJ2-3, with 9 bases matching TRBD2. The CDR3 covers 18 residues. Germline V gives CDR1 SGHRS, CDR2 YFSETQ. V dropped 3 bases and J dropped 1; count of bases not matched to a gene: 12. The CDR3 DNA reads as TGCGCCAGCAGCTCCCTAACTAGCGGGCAGGGGGGCACAGATACGCAGTATTTT. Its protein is CASSSLTSGQGGTDTQYF.